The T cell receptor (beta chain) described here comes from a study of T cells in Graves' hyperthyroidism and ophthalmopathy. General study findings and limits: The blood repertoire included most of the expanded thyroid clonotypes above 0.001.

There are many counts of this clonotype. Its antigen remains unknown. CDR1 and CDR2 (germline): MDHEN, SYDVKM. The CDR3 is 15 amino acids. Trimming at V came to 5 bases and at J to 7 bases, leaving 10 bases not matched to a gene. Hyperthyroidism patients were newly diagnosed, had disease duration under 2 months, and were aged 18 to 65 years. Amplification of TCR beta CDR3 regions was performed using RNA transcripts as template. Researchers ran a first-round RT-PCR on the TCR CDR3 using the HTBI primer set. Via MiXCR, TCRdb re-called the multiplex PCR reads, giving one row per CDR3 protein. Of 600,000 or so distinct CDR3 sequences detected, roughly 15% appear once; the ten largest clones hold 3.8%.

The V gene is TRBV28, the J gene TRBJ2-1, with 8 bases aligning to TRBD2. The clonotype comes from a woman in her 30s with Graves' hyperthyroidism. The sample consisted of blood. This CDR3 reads CASSLSGSIGNEQFF. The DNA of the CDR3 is TGTGCCAGCAGTCTAAGCGGGAGTATCGGGAATGAGCAGTTCTTC. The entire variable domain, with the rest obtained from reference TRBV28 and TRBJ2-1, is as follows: DVKVTQSSRYLVKRTGEKVFLECVQDMDHENMFWYRQDPGLGLRLIYFSYDVKMKEKGDIPEGYSVSREKKERFSLILESASTNQTSMYLCASSLSGSIGNEQFFGPGTRLTVL.